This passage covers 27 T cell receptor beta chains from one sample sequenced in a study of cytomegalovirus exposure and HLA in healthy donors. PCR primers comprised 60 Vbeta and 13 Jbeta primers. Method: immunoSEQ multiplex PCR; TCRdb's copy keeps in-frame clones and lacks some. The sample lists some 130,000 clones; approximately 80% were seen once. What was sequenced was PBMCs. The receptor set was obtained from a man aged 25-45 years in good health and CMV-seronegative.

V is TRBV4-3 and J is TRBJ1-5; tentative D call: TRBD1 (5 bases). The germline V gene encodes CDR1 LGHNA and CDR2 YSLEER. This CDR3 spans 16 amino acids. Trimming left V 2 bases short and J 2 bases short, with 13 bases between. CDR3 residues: CASSQSFGGGNQPQHF. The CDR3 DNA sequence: TGCGCCAGCAGCCAATCTTTTGGAGGGGGCAATCAGCCCCAGCATTTT.

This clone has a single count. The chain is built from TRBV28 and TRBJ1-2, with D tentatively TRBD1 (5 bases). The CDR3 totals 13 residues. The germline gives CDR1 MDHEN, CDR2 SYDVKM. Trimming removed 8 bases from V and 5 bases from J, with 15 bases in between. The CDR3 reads CASGGDPFYGYTF. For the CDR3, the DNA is TGTGCCAGCGGGGGGGACCCCTTTTATGGCTACACCTTC.

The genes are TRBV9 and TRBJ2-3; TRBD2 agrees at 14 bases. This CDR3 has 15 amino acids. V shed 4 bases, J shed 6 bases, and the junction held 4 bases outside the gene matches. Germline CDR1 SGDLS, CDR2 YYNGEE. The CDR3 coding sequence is TGTGCCAGCAGCTGGACTAGCGGGAGGTCCGATACGCAGTATTTT. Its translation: CASSWTSGRSDTQYF.

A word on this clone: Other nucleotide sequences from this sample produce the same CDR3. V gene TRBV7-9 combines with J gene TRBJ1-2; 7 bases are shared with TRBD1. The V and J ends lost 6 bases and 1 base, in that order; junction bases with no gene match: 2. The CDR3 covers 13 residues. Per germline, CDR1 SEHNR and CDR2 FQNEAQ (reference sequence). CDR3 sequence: CASSRQGNYGYTF. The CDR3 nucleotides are TGTGCCAGCAGTCGACAGGGTAACTATGGCTACACCTTC.

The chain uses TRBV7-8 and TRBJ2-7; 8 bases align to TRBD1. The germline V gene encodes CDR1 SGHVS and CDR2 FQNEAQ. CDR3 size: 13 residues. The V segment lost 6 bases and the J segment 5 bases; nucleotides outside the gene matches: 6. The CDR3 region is CASSWTGINEQYF. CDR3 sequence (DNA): TGTGCCAGCAGTTGGACAGGGATCAACGAGCAGTACTTC.

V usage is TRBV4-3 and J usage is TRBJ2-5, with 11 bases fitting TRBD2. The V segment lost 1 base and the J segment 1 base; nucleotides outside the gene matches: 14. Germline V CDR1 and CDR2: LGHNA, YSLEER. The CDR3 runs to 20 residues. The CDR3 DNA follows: TGCGCCAGCAGCCAAGGTTACAGCAGTTGGACTAGCGGGTCCCAAGAGACCCAGTACTTC. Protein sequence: CASSQGYSSWTSGSQETQYF.

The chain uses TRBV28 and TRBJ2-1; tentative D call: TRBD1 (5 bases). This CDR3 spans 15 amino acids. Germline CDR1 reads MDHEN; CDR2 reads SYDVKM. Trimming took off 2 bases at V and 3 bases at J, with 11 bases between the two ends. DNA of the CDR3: TGTGCCAGCAGTTTAGGAGACAGACACTACAATGAGCAGTTCTTC. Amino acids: CASSLGDRHYNEQFF.

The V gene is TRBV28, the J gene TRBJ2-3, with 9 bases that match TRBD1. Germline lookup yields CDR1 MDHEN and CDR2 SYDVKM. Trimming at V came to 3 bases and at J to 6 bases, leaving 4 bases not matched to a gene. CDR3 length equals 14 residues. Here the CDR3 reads CASSLPDRGDTQYF. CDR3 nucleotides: TGTGCCAGCAGTTTGCCCGACAGGGGGGATACGCAGTATTTT.

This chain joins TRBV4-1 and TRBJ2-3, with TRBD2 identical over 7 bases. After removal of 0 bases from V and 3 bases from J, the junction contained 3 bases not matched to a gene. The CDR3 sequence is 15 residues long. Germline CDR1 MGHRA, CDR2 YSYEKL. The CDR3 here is CASSQDLGGTDTQYF. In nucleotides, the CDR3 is TGCGCCAGCAGCCAAGATCTGGGGGGGACAGATACGCAGTATTTT.

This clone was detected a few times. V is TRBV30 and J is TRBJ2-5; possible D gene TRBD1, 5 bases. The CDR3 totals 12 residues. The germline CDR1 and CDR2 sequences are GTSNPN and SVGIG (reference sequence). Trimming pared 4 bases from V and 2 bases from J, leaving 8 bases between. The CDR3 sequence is CAWKPGQETQYF. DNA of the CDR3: TGTGCCTGGAAGCCAGGGCAAGAGACCCAGTACTTC.

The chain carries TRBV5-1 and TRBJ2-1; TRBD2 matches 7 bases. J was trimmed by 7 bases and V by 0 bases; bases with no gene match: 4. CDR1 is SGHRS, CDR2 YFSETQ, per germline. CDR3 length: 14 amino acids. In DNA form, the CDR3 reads TGCGCCAGCAGCTTGGCGGCTAGCGGTAATGAGCAGTTCTTC. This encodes CASSLAASGNEQFF.

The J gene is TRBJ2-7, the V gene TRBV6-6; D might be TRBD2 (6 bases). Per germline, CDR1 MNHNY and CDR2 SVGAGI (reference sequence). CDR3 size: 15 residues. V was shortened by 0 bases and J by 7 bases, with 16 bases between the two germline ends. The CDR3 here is CASSYSVTGVREQYF. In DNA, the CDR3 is TGTGCCAGCAGTTACTCGGTTACGGGAGTCCGGGAGCAGTACTTC.

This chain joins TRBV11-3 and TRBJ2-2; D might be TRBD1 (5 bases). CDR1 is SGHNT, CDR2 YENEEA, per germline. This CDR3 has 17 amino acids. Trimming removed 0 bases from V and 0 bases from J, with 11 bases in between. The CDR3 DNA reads TGTGCCAGCAGCTTAGATCTGGTCAGGGCGAACACCGGGGAGCTGTTTTTT. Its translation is CASSLDLVRANTGELFF.

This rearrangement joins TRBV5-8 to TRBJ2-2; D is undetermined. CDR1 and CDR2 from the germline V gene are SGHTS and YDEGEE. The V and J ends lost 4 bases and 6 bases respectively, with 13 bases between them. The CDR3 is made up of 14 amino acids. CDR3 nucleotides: TGTGCCAGCAGCCGACTCGGTTTCGCCGGGGAGCTGTTTTTT. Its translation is CASSRLGFAGELFF.

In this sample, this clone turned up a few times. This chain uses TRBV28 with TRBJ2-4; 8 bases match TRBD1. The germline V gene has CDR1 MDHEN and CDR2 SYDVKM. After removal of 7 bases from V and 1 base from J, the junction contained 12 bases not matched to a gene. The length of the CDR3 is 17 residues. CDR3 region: CASIVDRDPPAKNIQYF. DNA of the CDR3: TGTGCCAGCATCGTGGACAGGGACCCCCCTGCCAAAAACATTCAGTACTTC.

CDR3 DNA sequence: TGTGCCAGCTCACCAGGGGCAGGGGACTACGAGCAGTACTTC. Translating gives CASSPGAGDYEQYF. The chain employs TRBV18 and TRBJ2-7, with D maybe TRBD1 (6 bases). CDR1 is KGHSH and CDR2 is LQKENI in the germline V gene. Trimming stripped 2 bases from V and 3 bases from J, with 11 bases between. CDR3 length: 14 amino acids.

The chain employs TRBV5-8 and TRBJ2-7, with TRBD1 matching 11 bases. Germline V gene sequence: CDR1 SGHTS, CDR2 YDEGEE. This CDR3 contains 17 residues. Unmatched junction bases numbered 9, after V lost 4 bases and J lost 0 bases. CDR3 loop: CASSKFTGTGGSYEQYF. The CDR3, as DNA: TGTGCCAGCAGCAAGTTCACCGGGACAGGGGGCTCCTACGAGCAGTACTTC.

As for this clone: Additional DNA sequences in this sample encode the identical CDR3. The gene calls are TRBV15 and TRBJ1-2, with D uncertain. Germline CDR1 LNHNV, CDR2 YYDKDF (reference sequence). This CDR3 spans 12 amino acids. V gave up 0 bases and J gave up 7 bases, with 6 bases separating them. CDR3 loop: CATSRDRGGYTF. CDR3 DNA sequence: TGTGCCACCAGCAGAGATCGAGGTGGCTACACCTTC.

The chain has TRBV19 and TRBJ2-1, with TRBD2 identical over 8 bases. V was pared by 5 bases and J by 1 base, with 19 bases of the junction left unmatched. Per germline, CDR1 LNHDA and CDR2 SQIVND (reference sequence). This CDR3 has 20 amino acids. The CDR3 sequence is CASSPRGWGTRGQSYNEQFF. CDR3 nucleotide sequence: TGTGCCAGTAGTCCCAGAGGGTGGGGGACTAGAGGGCAGTCCTACAATGAGCAGTTCTTC.

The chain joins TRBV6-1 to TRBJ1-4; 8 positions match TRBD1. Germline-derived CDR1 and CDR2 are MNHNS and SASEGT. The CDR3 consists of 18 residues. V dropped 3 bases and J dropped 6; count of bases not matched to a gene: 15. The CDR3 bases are TGTGCCAGCAGTGAGTCGTACATTTCCAGGGGGCTGGATGAAAAACTGTTTTTT. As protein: CASSESYISRGLDEKLFF.

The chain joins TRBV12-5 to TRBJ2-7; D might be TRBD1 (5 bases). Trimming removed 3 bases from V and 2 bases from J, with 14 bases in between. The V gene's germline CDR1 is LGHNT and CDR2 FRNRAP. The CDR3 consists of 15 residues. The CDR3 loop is CASGLDPQAPYEQYF. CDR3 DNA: TGTGCTAGTGGTTTAGATCCACAGGCGCCCTACGAGCAGTACTTC.

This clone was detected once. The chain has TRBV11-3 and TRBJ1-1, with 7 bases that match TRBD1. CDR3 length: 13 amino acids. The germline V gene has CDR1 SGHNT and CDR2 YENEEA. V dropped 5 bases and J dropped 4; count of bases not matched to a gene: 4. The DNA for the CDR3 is TGTGCCAGCAGCCAACAGGGGTCCACTGAAGCTTTCTTT. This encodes CASSQQGSTEAFF.

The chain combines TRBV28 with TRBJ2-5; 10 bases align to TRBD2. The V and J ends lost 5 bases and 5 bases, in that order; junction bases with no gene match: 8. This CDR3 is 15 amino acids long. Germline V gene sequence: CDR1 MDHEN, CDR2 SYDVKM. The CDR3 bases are TGTGCCAGCAGTGACCTAGCGGGAGTCTTCGAGACCCAGTACTTC. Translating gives CASSDLAGVFETQYF.

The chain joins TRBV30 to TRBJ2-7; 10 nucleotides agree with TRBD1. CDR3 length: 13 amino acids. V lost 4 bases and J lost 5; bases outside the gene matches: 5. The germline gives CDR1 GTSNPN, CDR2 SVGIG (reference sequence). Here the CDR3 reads CAWNRQGADEQYF. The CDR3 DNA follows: TGTGCCTGGAACCGACAGGGGGCGGACGAGCAGTACTTC.

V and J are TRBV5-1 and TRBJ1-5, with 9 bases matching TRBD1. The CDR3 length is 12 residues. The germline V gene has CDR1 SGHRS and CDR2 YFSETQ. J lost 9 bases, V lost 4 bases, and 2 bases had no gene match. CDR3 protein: CASSVGQGPQHF. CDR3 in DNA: TGCGCCAGCAGCGTGGGACAGGGGCCCCAGCATTTT.

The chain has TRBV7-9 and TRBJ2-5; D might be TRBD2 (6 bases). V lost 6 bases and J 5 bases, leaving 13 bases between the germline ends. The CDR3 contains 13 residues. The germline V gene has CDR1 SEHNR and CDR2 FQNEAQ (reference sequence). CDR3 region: CASSSGGYETQYF. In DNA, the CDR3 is TGTGCCAGCAGTTCCGGAGGGTATGAGACCCAGTACTTC.

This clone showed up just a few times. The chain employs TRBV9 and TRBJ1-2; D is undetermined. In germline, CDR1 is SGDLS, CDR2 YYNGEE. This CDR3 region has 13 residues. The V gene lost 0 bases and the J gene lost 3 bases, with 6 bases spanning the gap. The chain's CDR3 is CASSVDQDYGYTF. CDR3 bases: TGTGCCAGCAGCGTAGATCAGGACTATGGCTACACCTTC.